Below, 14 T cell receptor beta chains from the same sample are listed, as sequenced in a study of blood T cell repertoires in COVID-19. Clones were sequenced by immunoSEQ multiplex PCR, and TCRdb holds only the in-frame ones, with some missing. The repertoire consists of 200,000 to 250,000 clones, with 90% occurring once and the leading ten covering about 15%. Sequenced material: PBMCs or T cells enriched from blood (not recorded which). These receptors all come from a man younger than 45 who had been exposed to COVID-19.

The sample holds one count of this clone. The CDR3 loop reads CSVEVLSNRDTQYF. In DNA form, the CDR3 reads TGCAGCGTTGAAGTTCTATCCAACAGAGATACGCAGTATTTT. The chain couples TRBV29-1 to TRBJ2-3; D is uncertain. The V end lost 1 base, the J end lost 5 bases, and 13 bases lay between the germline ends. From germline, CDR1 is SQVTM and CDR2 ANQGSEA. The CDR3 has 14 residues.

There are a few counts of this clone. The chain has TRBV2 and TRBJ1-4, with D hard to call. Trimming took 8 bases from V and 4 from J, leaving 17 bases between them. Germline CDR1 and CDR2: SNHLY and FYNNEI. The CDR3 extends over 15 amino acids. This CDR3 reads CASVPYGTNNEKLFF. The CDR3 DNA reads as TGTGCCAGCGTACCATACGGTACCAATAATGAAAAACTGTTTTTT.

The V gene is TRBV3-1 (or the pseudogene TRBV3-2), the J gene TRBJ2-6, with unresolved D. Germline loops: CDR1 LGHDT, CDR2 YNNKEL (reference sequence). Trimming left V 6 bases short and J 1 base short, with 10 bases between. This CDR3 has 15 residues. In DNA form, the CDR3 reads TGTGCCAGCAGTCCGACTTTTTCTGGGGCCAACGTCCTGACTTTC. This translates into CASSPTFSGANVLTF.

The chain is built from TRBV14 and TRBJ2-3; perhaps TRBD1 as D (6 bases). CDR3 length: 14 amino acids. V was cut by 2 bases and J by 6 bases, with 12 bases left in between. From germline, CDR1 is SGHDN and CDR2 FVKESK. The CDR3 nucleotides are TGTGCCAGCAGCCAAACCACAGGGAAGGATACGCAGTATTTT. Translation gives CASSQTTGKDTQYF.

In this sample, this clone turned up a few times. V usage is TRBV7-2 and J usage is TRBJ1-2, with D maybe TRBD1 (6 bases). Germline CDR1 reads SGHTA; CDR2 reads FQGNSA. Trimming took off 1 base at V and 6 bases at J, with 15 bases between the two ends. This CDR3 is 15 amino acids long. CDR3 protein: CASSLGFTGSDGYTF. DNA of the CDR3: TGTGCCAGCAGCTTAGGTTTCACAGGGAGTGATGGCTACACCTTC.

The V and J genes are TRBV20-1 and TRBJ2-7; 9 bases map to TRBD1. The germline V gene encodes CDR1 DFQATT and CDR2 SNEGSKA (reference sequence). V lost 3 bases to trimming and J lost 0 bases; unmatched junction nucleotides: 24. This CDR3 region has 21 residues. The CDR3 region is CSASGQGKVGGLSPSSYEQYF. CDR3 sequence (DNA): TGCAGTGCTAGTGGACAGGGGAAAGTAGGTGGTTTATCCCCGTCCTCCTACGAGCAGTACTTC.

This clone appeared once. The chain employs TRBV12-5 and TRBJ2-5, with D possibly matching TRBD1 (6 bases). The CDR3 is 15 residues long. Germline loops: CDR1 LGHNT, CDR2 FRNRAP. Trimming stripped 7 bases from V and 5 bases from J, with 20 bases between. CDR3 coding DNA: TGTGCTAGTGCCCACGAGGTGGCCCAGGGGGAGACCCAGTACTTC. Residues: CASAHEVAQGETQYF. The full variable domain, its missing parts supplied by reference TRBV12-5 and TRBJ2-5, is DARVTQTPRHKVTEMGQEVTMRCQPILGHNTVFWYRQTMMQGLELLAYFRNRAPLDDSGMPKDRFSAEMPDATLATLKIQPSEPRDSAVYFCASAHEVAQGETQYFGPGTRLLVL.

V is TRBV5-6 and J is TRBJ2-5; 8 positions match TRBD2. Trimming cost V 2 bases and J 4 bases; bases outside gene matches: 1. The CDR3 loop spans 13 amino acids. Germline V gene data show CDR1 as SGHDT and CDR2 as YYEEEE. The CDR3 DNA reads TGTGCCAGCAGCTTCGCGGGGGGAGAGACCCAGTACTTC. This gives the protein CASSFAGGETQYF.

The V call is TRBV19, the J call TRBJ1-1; tentative D call: TRBD1 (5 bases). The V end lost 5 bases, the J end lost 1 base, and 11 bases lay between the germline ends. The CDR3 totals 14 residues. The germline CDR1 and CDR2 sequences are LNHDA and SQIVND (reference sequence). The CDR3 is CASSGGLGNTEAFF. DNA of the CDR3: TGTGCCAGTAGTGGGGGGTTGGGGAACACTGAAGCTTTCTTT.

The chain employs TRBV10-1 and TRBJ2-5; tentative D call: TRBD2 (7 bases). Deletions cut 4 bases from V and 4 bases from J, with 10 bases between. Germline CDR1 is WNHNN and CDR2 is SYGVQD (reference sequence). The CDR3 extends over 13 amino acids. CDR3 loop: CASSARGAETQYF. CDR3 coding DNA: TGCGCCAGCAGTGCTCGGGGGGCAGAGACCCAGTACTTC.

This rearrangement joins TRBV11-2 to TRBJ1-2; 10 nucleotides align to TRBD1. The CDR3 has 15 residues. After removal of 3 bases from V and 6 bases from J, the junction contained 7 bases not matched to a gene. Germline lookup yields CDR1 SGHAT and CDR2 FQNNGV. The CDR3 here is CASSLTRTGGNGYTF. The CDR3 DNA sequence: TGTGCCAGCAGCTTGACAAGGACAGGGGGAAATGGCTACACCTTC.

This clone was counted a single time. The gene calls are TRBV18 and TRBJ1-3; 8 bases map to TRBD1. The CDR3 is 19 amino acids. The V gene's germline CDR1 is KGHSH and CDR2 LQKENI. The V and J ends lost 1 base and 0 bases, in that order; junction bases with no gene match: 11. CDR3 sequence reads: CASSPLRIGQGTSGNTIYF. The CDR3 DNA is TGTGCCAGCTCACCACTAAGAATTGGACAGGGAACCTCTGGAAACACCATATATTTT.

This clone has only one observation. The chain recombines TRBV5-1 with TRBJ1-1, with D maybe TRBD1 (5 bases). This CDR3 spans 14 amino acids. CDR1 and CDR2 (germline): SGHRS, YFSETQ. The V end lost 1 base, the J end lost 4 bases, and 11 bases lay between the germline ends. CDR3 nucleotide sequence: TGCGCCAGCAGCTTGTACAGGCTCGGCACTGAAGCTTTCTTT. Protein: CASSLYRLGTEAFF.

This chain links TRBV3-1 (or the pseudogene TRBV3-2) with TRBJ1-1; D gene ambiguous. CDR1 LGHDT and CDR2 YNNKEL come from the germline V gene (reference sequence). The ends were cut back, 4 bases at V and 6 bases at J, with 9 bases in the middle. The CDR3 is 12 residues long. CDR3 bases: TGTGCCAGCAGCCGGCAGGCCTCTGAAGCTTTCTTT. Its protein product is CASSRQASEAFF.